The 25 T cell receptor beta chains presented below share a single source sample, sequenced in a study of T cells in Graves' hyperthyroidism and ophthalmopathy. RNA transcripts yielded amplified TCR beta CDR3 regions. The primer set for the first-round RT-PCR of the TCR CDR3 was HTBI. A single record per CDR3 protein comes from TCRdb applying MiXCR to the multiplex PCR reads. The sample includes about 640,000 distinct CDR3 sequences, under 25% of them seen just once. Sequenced material: blood. Receptors were obtained from a man aged 30 to 39 with Graves' ophthalmopathy.

This chain uses TRBV29-1 with TRBJ2-1; 10 bases match TRBD2. This CDR3 is 16 amino acids long. CDR1 is SQVTM and CDR2 is ANQGSEA in the germline V gene. The trim removed 1 base at V and 7 bases at J, leaving 10 bases unmatched. The CDR3 region has the DNA TGCAGCGTTGAAGGGCGTAGCGGGAGGAGAGGGAATGAGCAGTTCTTC. It codes for CSVEGRSGRRGNEQFF.

This clonotype was counted a few times. The V and J genes are TRBV27 and TRBJ2-1, with D possibly TRBD2 on 6 matching bases. The V gene's germline CDR1 is MNHEY and CDR2 SMNVEV (reference sequence). With 0 bases removed from V and 0 bases from J, the gap between germline ends came to 18 bases. The CDR3 is made up of 19 amino acids. The DNA of the CDR3 is TGTGCCAGCAGTTTATCGACGGGAGATAGCGATTCCTCCTACAATGAGCAGTTCTTC. This codes for CASSLSTGDSDSSYNEQFF.

This clonotype was picked up a small number of times. The gene calls are TRBV14 and TRBJ2-1, with 7 bases lining up with TRBD2. CDR3 length: 15 amino acids. J gave up 7 bases and V 4 bases, and 10 bases lay outside the gene matches. CDR1 and CDR2 from the germline V gene are SGHDN and FVKESK. In DNA form, the CDR3 reads TGTGCCAGCAGCCCCGGGGCTAGCGGTAGGAATGAGCAGTTCTTC. This sequence encodes CASSPGASGRNEQFF. Based on the CDR3 plus reference TRBV14 and TRBJ2-1, the full variable domain is EAGVTQFPSHSVIEKGQTVTLRCDPISGHDNLYWYRRVMGKEIKFLLHFVKESKQDESGMPNNRFLAERTGGTYSTLKVQPAELEDSGVYFCASSPGASGRNEQFFGPGTRLTVL.

The chain is built from TRBV30 and TRBJ2-1; tentatively, D is TRBD2 (5 bases). With 0 bases removed from V and 6 bases from J, the gap between germline ends came to 18 bases. Germline V gives CDR1 GTSNPN, CDR2 SVGIG (reference sequence). The CDR3 sequence is 16 residues long. The CDR3 loop reads CAWSVRRDPITNEQFF. Here the CDR3 DNA reads TGTGCCTGGAGTGTACGCCGGGATCCCATCACCAATGAGCAGTTCTTC.

This clonotype has more than one count but fewer than ten. V usage is TRBV3-1 and J usage is TRBJ1-2; TRBD1 matches 7 bases. Germline V gene sequence: CDR1 LGHDT, CDR2 YNNKEL (reference sequence). The J segment lost 6 bases and the V segment lost 0 bases, leaving 10 bases of the junction unmatched. The CDR3 sequence is 16 residues long. CDR3 bases: TGTGCCAGCAGCCAAGAAAGGACAGGCGGCATCCATGGCTACACCTTC. Amino acids: CASSQERTGGIHGYTF.

V usage is TRBV19 and J usage is TRBJ2-1, with D perhaps being TRBD1 or TRBD2 (5 bases each). Germline CDR1 reads LNHDA; CDR2 reads SQIVND (reference sequence). The V end lost 5 bases, the J end lost 6 bases, and 14 bases lay between the germline ends. This CDR3 spans 14 amino acids. CDR3 in amino acids: CASSPPGAPNEQFF. The CDR3 region has the DNA TGTGCCAGTAGTCCACCCGGGGCCCCCAATGAGCAGTTCTTC. The full variable domain, with the rest looked up from reference TRBV19 and TRBJ2-1, is DGGITQSPKYLFRKEGQNVTLSCEQNLNHDAMYWYRQDPGQGLRLIYYSQIVNDFQKGDIAEGYSVSREKKESFPLTVTSAQKNPTAFYLCASSPPGAPNEQFFGPGTRLTVL.

This chain links TRBV29-1 with TRBJ2-1; D may be TRBD2 (5 bases). Between the trimmed V and J ends, which lost 2 bases and 5 bases, there was a span of 10 bases. Germline V gives CDR1 SQVTM, CDR2 ANQGSEA. This CDR3 is built from 13 residues. The CDR3 nucleotides are TGCAGCGTTGAAAGGGAGCTCGACAATGAGCAGTTCTTC. Protein: CSVERELDNEQFF.

This clonotype has more than one count but fewer than ten. The chain employs TRBV10-3 and TRBJ2-3; tentatively, D is TRBD2 (5 bases). The V gene lost 4 bases and the J gene lost 5 bases, with 10 bases spanning the gap. Germline CDR1 is ENHRY and CDR2 is SYGVKD. The CDR3 runs to 13 residues. In DNA form, the CDR3 reads TGTGCCATCAGTGCGGGGATGGGAGATACGCAGTATTTT. Its translation is CAISAGMGDTQYF.

V usage is TRBV5-1 and J usage is TRBJ2-7; 10 bases fit TRBD1. The V and J ends lost 3 bases and 6 bases, in that order; junction bases with no gene match: 9. Germline values: CDR1 SGHRS, CDR2 YFSETQ. This CDR3 region has 15 residues. CDR3 sequence reads: CASSWTRDRGGEQYF. CDR3 sequence (DNA): TGCGCCAGCAGCTGGACCCGGGACAGGGGAGGCGAGCAGTACTTC.

The rearrangement joins TRBV29-1 to TRBJ2-1, with 7 positions matching TRBD2. Germline loops: CDR1 SQVTM, CDR2 ANQGSEA. The J segment lost 4 bases and the V segment lost 5 bases, leaving 14 bases of the junction unmatched. The CDR3 runs to 16 residues. CDR3 amino acids: CSVRGVGGEIYNEQFF. The CDR3 bases are TGCAGCGTTCGGGGGGTGGGAGGTGAGATATACAATGAGCAGTTCTTC.

J is TRBJ2-5 and V is TRBV14, with D perhaps matching TRBD2 (5 bases). Trimming cost V 0 bases and J 2 bases, with 19 bases left between them. The germline V gene encodes CDR1 SGHDN and CDR2 FVKESK. The CDR3 is 18 amino acids. This chain's CDR3 is CASSQDRSRLALQETQYF. The CDR3 region has the DNA TGTGCCAGCAGCCAAGACCGCTCGAGGCTAGCTTTACAAGAGACCCAGTACTTC.

V and J are TRBV9 and TRBJ2-5; D gene uncertain. The CDR3 contains 14 residues. Germline V gene data show CDR1 as SGDLS and CDR2 as YYNGEE. V was clipped by 3 bases and J by 5 bases, with 14 bases between them. CDR3 DNA: TGTGCCAGCAGCGACCGTGTTGTTGGGGAGACCCAGTACTTC. Its protein product is CASSDRVVGETQYF. The full variable domain, completed using reference TRBV9 and TRBJ2-5, is DSGVTQTPKHLITATGQRVTLRCSPRSGDLSVYWYQQSLDQGLQFLIQYYNGEERAKGNILERFSAQQFPDLHSELNLSSLELGDSALYFCASSDRVVGETQYFGPGTRLLVL.

With respect to this clonotype: The junction departs from the called germline gene at one end, perhaps through a read error. The rearrangement links TRBV7-2 to TRBJ1-3, with a tentative D call TRBD1 (5 bases). Germline V gene data show CDR1 as SGHTA and CDR2 as FQGNSA. This CDR3 contains 14 residues. CDR3 loop: CVSSLRQGGNTTYF. The CDR3 DNA sequence: TGTGTCAGCAGCCTCCGTCAGGGCGGAAACACCACATATTTT.

This clonotype was counted many times. This rearrangement joins TRBV7-8 to TRBJ2-5; maybe TRBD2 (6 bases). V lost 4 bases and J lost 5, with 14 bases in between. This CDR3 contains 14 residues. Per the germline V gene, CDR1 is SGHVS and CDR2 is FQNEAQ. The CDR3 DNA sequence: TGTGCCAGCAGCTCTACTAGCTGGGGGGAGACCCAGTACTTC. The encoded protein is CASSSTSWGETQYF.

The V gene is TRBV6-2 or TRBV6-3, the J gene TRBJ2-7; 10 bases map to TRBD1. Per germline, CDR1 MNHEY and CDR2 SVGEGT. V lost 5 bases, J lost 4 bases, and 8 bases stayed unmatched. The length of the CDR3 is 15 residues. This CDR3 is CASSREGTGAYEQYF. The CDR3 nucleotides read TGTGCCAGCAGTCGGGAAGGGACAGGGGCTTACGAGCAGTACTTC.

The sample holds many counts of this clonotype. The J gene is TRBJ2-3, the V gene TRBV5-6, with 7 positions matching TRBD1. The CDR3 is 14 amino acids. V lost 4 bases, J lost 2 bases, and 4 bases stayed unmatched. Germline lookup yields CDR1 SGHDT and CDR2 YYEEEE. As DNA, the CDR3 is TGTGCCAGCAGCACGGGACAGTCCACAGATACGCAGTATTTT. Its protein is CASSTGQSTDTQYF.

Here the CDR3 reads CASSWGGGSDQPQHF. The CDR3 DNA follows: TGTGCCAGCAGCTGGGGGGGGGGCAGCGATCAGCCCCAGCATTTT. This rearrangement joins TRBV12-3 or TRBV12-4 to TRBJ1-5; a possible D gene is TRBD1 (6 bases). Trimming pared 6 bases from V and 5 bases from J, leaving 17 bases between. CDR3 size: 15 residues.

This clonotype was counted ten times or more. The J gene is TRBJ1-1, the V gene TRBV6-1; D perhaps matches TRBD1 (6 bases). The CDR3 length is 16 residues. Germline V gene lookup returns CDR1 MNHNS and CDR2 SASEGT. Trimming removed 5 bases at V and 0 bases at J, with 16 bases between. The CDR3 DNA reads TGTGCCAGCAGTTCCCCCAGGGGACTTATGAACACTGAAGCTTTCTTT. This encodes CASSSPRGLMNTEAFF.

This clonotype was recorded many times. The chain employs TRBV28 and TRBJ2-4; D is perhaps TRBD1 or TRBD2 (5 bases each). The CDR3 runs to 17 residues. The germline CDR1 and CDR2 sequences are MDHEN and SYDVKM. Trimming stripped 6 bases from V and 5 bases from J, with 23 bases between. The CDR3: CASSPSGWRLGENIQYF. In nucleotides, the CDR3 is TGTGCCAGCAGCCCCTCAGGGTGGCGACTGGGGGAAAACATTCAGTACTTC.

The J gene is TRBJ2-7, the V gene TRBV7-2, with a tentative D call TRBD1 (5 bases). The CDR3 loop spans 14 amino acids. The germline CDR1 and CDR2 sequences are SGHTA and FQGNSA. Trimming took off 3 bases at V and 7 bases at J, with 16 bases between the two ends. CDR3 coding DNA: TGTGCCAGCAGCTTCACCTCGACAGCAACGGAGCAGTACTTC. It is translated as CASSFTSTATEQYF.

As for this clonotype: This may come from a read error, since a much larger clone is one base off. The gene calls are TRBV2 and TRBJ2-3; no clear D gene. This CDR3 is built from 13 residues. The V end lost 10 bases, the J end lost 3 bases, and 14 bases lay between the germline ends. CDR1 is SNHLY, CDR2 FYNNEI, per germline. CDR3 DNA: TGTGCCAACAAGAAGACCTATACAGATACGCAGTATTTT. This translates into CANKKTYTDTQYF.

The V gene is TRBV10-1, the J gene TRBJ1-2, with a weak D call TRBD1 (5 bases). With 3 bases removed from V and 1 base from J, the gap between germline ends came to 18 bases. Germline CDR1 is WNHNN and CDR2 is SYGVQD (reference sequence). There are 17 residues in the CDR3. CDR3 loop: CASSDQYPTVGNYGYTF. CDR3 coding DNA: TGCGCCAGCAGTGATCAATACCCGACAGTCGGTAACTATGGCTACACCTTC.

The chain has TRBV30 and TRBJ2-7, with 7 bases identical to TRBD2. Germline loops: CDR1 GTSNPN, CDR2 SVGIG (reference sequence). The CDR3 length is 14 residues. The V gene end was trimmed by 3 bases and the J gene end by 7 bases; junction bases not matched to a gene: 12. In DNA, the CDR3 is TGTGCCTGGAGCCACCCGGGACTACCCGGGGAGCAGTACTTC. The encoded protein is CAWSHPGLPGEQYF. Full variable domain (outside the CDR3, taken from reference TRBV30 and TRBJ2-7): SQTIHQWPATLVQPVGSPLSLECTVEGTSNPNLYWYRQAAGRGLQLLFYSVGIGQISSEVPQNLSASRPQDRQFILSSKKLLLSDSGFYLCAWSHPGLPGEQYFGPGTRLTVT.

CDR3 nucleotide sequence: TGTGCCAGCAGCGTTGGGGACTACCTAAACACCGGGGAGCTGTTTTTT. This encodes CASSVGDYLNTGELFF. The chain combines TRBV9 with TRBJ2-2; 7 positions match TRBD2. The CDR3 has 16 amino acids. Germline V gene data show CDR1 as SGDLS and CDR2 as YYNGEE. V was clipped by 2 bases and J by 2 bases; unmatched bases: 6.

Many counts were recorded for this clonotype. The chain is built from TRBV15 and TRBJ2-3; D may be TRBD2 (5 bases). Germline V gene lookup returns CDR1 LNHNV and CDR2 YYDKDF (reference sequence). Trimming shortened V by 3 bases and J by 2 bases, and 9 bases separated the two germline ends. This CDR3 is built from 14 residues. The CDR3 protein is CATSRQAATDTQYF. Here the CDR3 DNA reads TGTGCCACCAGCAGGCAAGCGGCCACAGATACGCAGTATTTT.